This TCR beta chain came from a study of blood T cell repertoires in COVID-19. Study as a whole: COVID-19 samples collected from the United States, Italy and Spain covered acute and convalescent phases.

Clones were sequenced by immunoSEQ multiplex PCR, and TCRdb holds only the in-frame ones, with some missing. The sample lists 300,000 or so clones, 86% seen once, with roughly 4% in the top ten. Trimming removed 4 bases from V and 4 bases from J; junction bases left unmatched: 4. Germline CDR1 SNHLY, CDR2 FYNNEI. The CDR3 spans 15 residues. The chain recombines TRBV2 with TRBJ1-6; 7 bases align to TRBD1. The sequence was obtained from a woman in her forties with acute COVID-19. The material sequenced was PBMCs or T cells enriched from blood (not recorded which). The CDR3 reads CASSAGGLYNSPLHF. The DNA for the CDR3 is TGTGCCAGCAGTGCAGGGGGTCTATATAATTCACCCCTCCACTTT.